Listed here are 5 T cell receptor beta chains from one sample, sequenced in a study of identical twins. Using its own MiXCR run on the 5' RACE reads, TCRdb lists one record per CDR3 protein. Of about 470,000 distinct CDR3 sequences listed, roughly a quarter are singletons. This sample also appeared in a second study, on T cells expressing NK-cell markers.

Sequencing was carried out using CD4+ T cells sorted from blood. The receptors were sampled from a young woman in good health.

This clonotype has just a few counts. This sequence joins TRBV2 and TRBJ1-1; perhaps TRBD1 as D (5 bases). The V gene lost 6 bases and the J gene lost 1 base, with 9 bases spanning the gap. The CDR3 covers 13 residues. Germline values: CDR1 SNHLY, CDR2 FYNNEI. The CDR3: CASRSQENTEAFF. The CDR3 DNA sequence: TGTGCCAGCAGATCACAGGAGAACACTGAAGCTTTCTTT.

This clonotype showed up just a few times. The J gene is TRBJ2-1, the V gene TRBV9, with 14 positions matching TRBD2. The V gene end was trimmed by 4 bases and the J gene end by 0 bases; junction bases not matched to a gene: 3. The CDR3 has 17 residues. In germline, CDR1 is SGDLS, CDR2 YYNGEE. The CDR3 coding sequence is TGTGCCAGCAGCTACGGGACTAGCGGGAGCTCCTACAATGAGCAGTTCTTC. This translates into CASSYGTSGSSYNEQFF.

The genes are TRBV12-3 or TRBV12-4 and TRBJ1-5; D unclear. This CDR3 spans 16 amino acids. V shed 3 bases and J shed 2 bases, with 14 bases lying between them. CDR3 amino acids: CASSFSQARGNQPQHF. Written as DNA, the CDR3 is TGTGCCAGCAGTTTTTCTCAAGCGAGGGGCAATCAGCCCCAGCATTTT.

This chain uses TRBV5-1 with TRBJ2-4; a possible D gene is TRBD2 (6 bases). V was clipped by 3 bases and J by 10 bases, with 14 bases between them. Looked up from germline, CDR1 is SGHRS and CDR2 is YFSETQ. The CDR3 totals 13 residues. The CDR3 reads CASSWRMEGIQYF. DNA of the CDR3: TGCGCCAGCAGCTGGAGGATGGAGGGGATTCAGTACTTC. The variable domain in full, with the rest retrieved from reference TRBV5-1 and TRBJ2-4, is KAGVTQTPRYLIKTRGQQVTLSCSPISGHRSVSWYQQTPGQGLQFLFEYFSETQRNKGNFPGRFSGRQFSNSRSEMNVSTLELGDSALYLCASSWRMEGIQYFGAGTRLSVL.

The chain is built from TRBV10-1 and TRBJ2-1; no clear D gene. CDR1 and CDR2 (germline): WNHNN, SYGVQD (reference sequence). This CDR3 spans 13 amino acids. Trimming cost V 8 bases and J 2 bases, with 10 bases left between them. The CDR3 region is CASAPDAYNEQFF. The CDR3 coding sequence is TGCGCCAGCGCTCCCGACGCCTACAATGAGCAGTTCTTC.